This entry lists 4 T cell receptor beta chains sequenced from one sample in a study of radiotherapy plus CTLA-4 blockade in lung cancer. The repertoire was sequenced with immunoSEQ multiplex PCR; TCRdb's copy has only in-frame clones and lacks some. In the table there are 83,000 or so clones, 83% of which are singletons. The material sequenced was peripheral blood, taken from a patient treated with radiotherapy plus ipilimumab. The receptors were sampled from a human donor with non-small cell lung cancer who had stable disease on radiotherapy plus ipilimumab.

CDR3: CASRGVWDEGGYTF. The CDR3 DNA reads as TGTGCCAGTAGGGGAGTTTGGGACGAAGGTGGCTACACCTTC. The chain employs TRBV19 and TRBJ1-2; possible D gene TRBD1, 5 bases. V lost 6 bases and J 7 bases, leaving 18 bases between the germline ends. The CDR3 extends over 14 amino acids. Germline CDR1 is LNHDA and CDR2 is SQIVND (reference sequence).

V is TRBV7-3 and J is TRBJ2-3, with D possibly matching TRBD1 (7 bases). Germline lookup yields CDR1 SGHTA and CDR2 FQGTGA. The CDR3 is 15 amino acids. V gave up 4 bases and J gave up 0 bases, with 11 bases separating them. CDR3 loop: CASSSPGGSTDTQYF. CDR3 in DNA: TGTGCCAGCAGCTCGCCAGGGGGGAGCACAGATACGCAGTATTTT.

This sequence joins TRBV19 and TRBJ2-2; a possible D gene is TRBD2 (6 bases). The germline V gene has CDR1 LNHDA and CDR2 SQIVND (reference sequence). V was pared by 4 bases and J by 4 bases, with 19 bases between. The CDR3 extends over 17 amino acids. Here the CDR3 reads CASSTGWETRITGELFF. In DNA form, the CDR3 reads TGTGCCAGTAGTACCGGTTGGGAGACTAGGATCACCGGGGAGCTGTTTTTT.

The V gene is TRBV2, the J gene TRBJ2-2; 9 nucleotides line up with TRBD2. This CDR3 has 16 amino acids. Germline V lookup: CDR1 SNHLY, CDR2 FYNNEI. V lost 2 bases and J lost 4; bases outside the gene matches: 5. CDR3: CASSENGGRGTGELFF. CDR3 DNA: TGTGCCAGCAGTGAAAACGGCGGGAGGGGCACCGGGGAGCTGTTTTTT.